This T cell receptor beta chain came from a study of vaccination effects on CD4 cells after COVID-19. In the study overall: Participants received two doses of either the BNT162b2 or mRNA-1273 vaccine.

Libraries were prepared by immunoSEQ multiplex PCR; TCRdb keeps only in-frame clonotypes and omits some of them. The table shows 20,000 to 25,000 clones, with 73% occurring only once. Notes on this clone: The antigen remains undetermined.

Before sequencing took place, the ViraFEST assay used viral peptide pools to expand antigen-specific CD4+ T cells. When more than 9 days of culture had elapsed, CD4+ T cells were isolated. Germline lookup yields CDR1 MNHEY and CDR2 SVGAGI. V lost 2 bases to trimming and J lost 2 bases, with 12 bases between them. The CDR3 is 15 amino acids. The J gene is TRBJ1-2, the V gene TRBV6-5; tentative D call: TRBD1 (5 bases). Sequenced here: CD4+ T cells from PBMCs cultured with HCoV-229E spike peptides, sampled before COVID-19 vaccination. The clonotype comes from a human donor who received a COVID-19 vaccine. This CDR3 reads CASSYRAGGNYGYTF. For the CDR3, the DNA is TGTGCCAGCAGTTACAGGGCGGGGGGGAACTATGGCTACACCTTC.